The table lists the clone carrying this TCR beta chain with a few counts. The antigen remains unidentified. This entry comes from a study of molecular identifiers for immune sequencing clone quantification. For the study at large: In the replicates, RNA derived from around 20,000 or 100,000 naive CD8 cells was divided into five parts, and four were sequenced. Overall study findings and caveats: Detection of one spiked Jurkat cell's TCR RNA reportedly worked in some 980,000 naive cells.

Using 10%, 30% or 50% RNA, naive CD8 libraries were derived from roughly 20,000 to 1,000,000 sorted cells. TCRdb recomputed calls from the PCR reads with MiXCR, one row per CDR3 protein. In the table there are nearly 650,000 distinct CDR3 sequences, about 25% of which are singletons. The CDR3 has 15 residues. Germline V CDR1 and CDR2: LGHNA, YSLEER. V was clipped by 0 bases and J by 2 bases, with 11 bases between them. This chain connects TRBV4-3 to TRBJ2-7, with a weak D call TRBD1 (7 bases). Sequenced material: naive CD8+ T cells from blood, with Jurkat cell RNA spiked in. Noted subset: FACS-sorted CD8+CD4-CCR7+CD45RA+ naive T cells. This clonotype was obtained from a human donor in good health. Some libraries in this study had Jurkat cell RNA spiked in. The CDR3 protein is CASSQEAGGTYEQYF. CDR3 coding DNA: TGCGCCAGCAGCCAAGAGGCAGGGGGGACCTACGAGCAGTACTTC.